This TCR beta chain was captured by sequencing in a study of PD-1 blockade in classical Hodgkin lymphoma. Points from the study as a whole: Before treatment, TCR diversity in newly diagnosed patients was reportedly lower than in healthy donors. Baseline diversity resembling that of newly diagnosed patients was seen in complete responders. Patients with an early start, nivolumab under 1 year after ASCT, were excluded.

Per germline, CDR1 SGDLS and CDR2 YYNGEE. The germline V and J ends were trimmed by 4 bases and 5 bases, with 21 bases remaining between them. The CDR3 has 16 amino acids. Following autologous stem cell transplantation, relapse occurred in every patient, and exposure to brentuximab vedotin varied. Complete response, partial response or progressive disease was recorded as best response. As to this clone: Its antigen remains unidentified.

Clones were read by immunoSEQ multiplex PCR, and TCRdb kept only the in-frame ones, dropping some. The sample has approximately 73,000 clones, around 93% seen once. The sequences come from peripheral blood mononuclear cells (PBMCs), collected at baseline. V usage is TRBV9 and J usage is TRBJ1-1; D is uncertain. This clonotype was sampled from a human donor with classical Hodgkin lymphoma. The CDR3 sequence is CASSSDREMRWTEAFF. Here the CDR3 DNA reads TGTGCCAGCAGCTCGGACCGAGAGATGAGGTGGACTGAAGCTTTCTTT.